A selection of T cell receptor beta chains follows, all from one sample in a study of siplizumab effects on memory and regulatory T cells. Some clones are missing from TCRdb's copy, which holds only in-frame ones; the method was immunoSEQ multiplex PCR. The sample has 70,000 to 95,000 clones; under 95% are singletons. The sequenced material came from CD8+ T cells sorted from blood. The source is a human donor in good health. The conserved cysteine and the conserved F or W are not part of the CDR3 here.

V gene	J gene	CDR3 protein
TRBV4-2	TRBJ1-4	ASSQDGSFSNEKLF
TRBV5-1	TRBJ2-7	ASSWGQSSSYEQY
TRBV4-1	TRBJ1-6	ASSPPGVGSPLH
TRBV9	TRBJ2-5	ASSVRDRGLETQY
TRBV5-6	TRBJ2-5	ASSKLAEGETQY
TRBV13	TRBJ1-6	ASSFSDSGRNSPLH
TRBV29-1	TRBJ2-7	SVAGGPYEQY
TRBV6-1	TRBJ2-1	ASSELAQYNEQF
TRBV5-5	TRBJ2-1	ASSTLFAGDYNEQF
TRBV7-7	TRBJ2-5	ASSSLGLGETQY
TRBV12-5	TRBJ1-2	ASGLSGLGTYGYT
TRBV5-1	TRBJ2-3	ASSLSVFRTQSTDTQY
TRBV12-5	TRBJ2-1	ASGPPVAVEYNEQF
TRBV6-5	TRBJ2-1	ASSYGTGVYNEQF
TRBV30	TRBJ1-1	AWSAQGLSTEAF
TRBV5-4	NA	ASSFGTSNEQY
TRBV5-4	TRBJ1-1	ASRPQGADTEAF
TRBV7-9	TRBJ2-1	ASSFGTAYNEQF
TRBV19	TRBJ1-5	ATQGAGSQPQH
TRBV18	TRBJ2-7	ASSPRVEAEGQYEQY
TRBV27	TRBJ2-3	ASSWRADTDTQY
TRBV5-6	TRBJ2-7	ASSLGPSESYEQY
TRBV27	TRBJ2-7	ASSHVLGSPVEQY